This T cell receptor (beta chain) stems from a study of CD8 T cells in ankylosing spondylitis. The study, taken as a whole, reports: Characteristic of ankylosing spondylitis blood, it appeared, was a TCR beta motif comprising about eight highly homologous variants.

V lost 6 bases and J lost 6, with 12 bases in between. This CDR3 spans 13 amino acids. Germline V gene lookup returns CDR1 KGHSH and CDR2 LQKENI. TCRdb recomputed calls from the 5' RACE reads with MiXCR, one row per CDR3 protein. The sample includes around 490,000 distinct CDR3 sequences, approximately 5% of them seen just once. A word on this clonotype: Its target is not known.

The sequenced material came from blood, either unsorted or a sorted T cell fraction (not recorded which). This chain links TRBV18 with TRBJ1-5; D is possibly TRBD1 (6 bases). The TCR originated in a male donor with ankylosing spondylitis. The CDR3, as DNA: TGTGCCAGCTCCACAGGGCAGGGTCAGCCCCAGCATTTT. Protein sequence: CASSTGQGQPQHF.